Listed here are 26 T cell receptor beta chains from one sample, sequenced in a study of identical twins. TCRdb itself ran the 5' RACE reads through MiXCR, one entry per CDR3 protein. Altogether approximately 600,000 distinct CDR3 sequences are present, just over 7% being singletons, with the ten largest covering around 1.6%. This sample also appeared in a second study, on yellow fever vaccine responses in identical twins.

The sequencing input was PBMCs. These receptors came from a young woman in good health.

The chain carries TRBV3-1 and TRBJ2-2; D may be TRBD1 or TRBD2 (6 bases each). Trimming left V 11 bases short and J 2 bases short, with 24 bases between. Germline assignment: CDR1 LGHDT and CDR2 YNNKEL (reference sequence). The CDR3 consists of 17 residues. Here the CDR3 reads CASSQVGGHRNTGELFF. The CDR3 region has the DNA TGTGCCTCCAGCCAAGTCGGGGGCCACCGAAACACCGGGGAGCTGTTTTTT. The whole variable domain, remainder taken from reference TRBV3-1 and TRBJ2-2, is DTAVSQTPKYLVTQMGNDKSIKCEQNLGHDTMYWYKQDSKKFLKIMFSYNNKELIINETVPNRFSPKSPDKAHLNLHINSLELGDSAVYFCASSQVGGHRNTGELFFGEGSRLTVL.

The rearrangement joins TRBV5-1 to TRBJ2-7; tentatively, D is TRBD2 (5 bases). The CDR3 loop spans 11 amino acids. Germline values: CDR1 SGHRS, CDR2 YFSETQ. Trimming shortened V by 4 bases and J by 5 bases, and 7 bases separated the two germline ends. The DNA of the CDR3 is TGCGCCAGCAGCATCGGGGACGAGCAGTACTTC. Protein product: CASSIGDEQYF.

This clonotype came up a few times. The chain couples TRBV10-3 to TRBJ2-3; 8 bases align to TRBD2. CDR3 size: 13 residues. CDR1 and CDR2 from the germline V gene are ENHRY and SYGVKD. V shed 5 bases and J 3 bases; nucleotides not matched to a gene: 1. This CDR3 is CAISPSGTDTQYF. DNA for the CDR3: TGTGCCATCAGTCCTAGCGGGACAGATACGCAGTATTTT.

This clonotype was recorded a few times. CDR3 coding DNA: TGCAGTGCTAGGCGGGAGCGGGACCAAGAGACCCAGTACTTC. As protein: CSARRERDQETQYF. The J gene is TRBJ2-5, the V gene TRBV20-1, with 7 bases lining up with TRBD2. J lost 0 bases, V lost 3 bases, and 4 bases had no gene match. The CDR3 covers 14 residues. Germline values: CDR1 DFQATT, CDR2 SNEGSKA (reference sequence).

Many counts were recorded for this clonotype. This sequence joins TRBV7-2 and TRBJ2-7; 10 bases match TRBD1. The CDR3 loop spans 14 amino acids. The ends lost 5 bases at V and 4 bases at J; junction bases unmatched: 5. CDR1 and CDR2 from the germline V gene are SGHTA and FQGNSA. For the CDR3, the DNA is TGTGCCAGCAGCAAAGACAGGGGGCCGTACGAGCAGTACTTC. The encoded protein is CASSKDRGPYEQYF.

This clonotype appeared a few times. The CDR3 DNA is TGTGCCAGCAGCTTAAGACGATCCGGGACAGGAGCCTACGAGCAGTACTTC. Its protein product is CASSLRRSGTGAYEQYF. The J gene is TRBJ2-7, the V gene TRBV7-2; 8 nucleotides agree with TRBD1. The CDR3 runs to 17 residues. J was trimmed by 2 bases and V by 2 bases; bases with no gene match: 11. Germline CDR1 and CDR2: SGHTA and FQGNSA. The full variable domain, rest sourced from reference TRBV7-2 and TRBJ2-7, is GAGVSQSPSNKVTEKGKDVELRCDPISGHTALYWYRQSLGQGLEFLIYFQGNSAPDKSGLPSDRFSAERTGGSVSTLTIQRTQQEDSAVYLCASSLRRSGTGAYEQYFGPGTRLTVT.

This clonotype was counted ten times or more. DNA for the CDR3: TGTGCCAGCAGTTTAGGGAGGGCAGAGACCCAGTACTTC. It encodes CASSLGRAETQYF. V gene TRBV12-3 or TRBV12-4 combines with J gene TRBJ2-5, with TRBD2 as a possible D gene (6 bases). The CDR3 loop spans 13 amino acids. V lost 1 base to trimming and J lost 4 bases, with 7 bases between them.

This clonotype has just a few counts. The rearrangement uses TRBV7-8 and TRBJ2-1; 11 nucleotides align to TRBD1. There are 17 residues in the CDR3. The trim removed 5 bases at V and 0 bases at J, leaving 6 bases unmatched. Germline-derived CDR1 and CDR2 are SGHVS and FQNEAQ. The CDR3 here is CASSPRTGGTSYNEQFF. CDR3 DNA: TGTGCCAGCAGCCCTAGGACAGGGGGCACCTCCTACAATGAGCAGTTCTTC.

This sequence joins TRBV12-3 or TRBV12-4 and TRBJ2-7, with D perhaps given as TRBD1 or TRBD2 (5 bases each). V was clipped by 5 bases and J by 2 bases, with 16 bases between them. The CDR3 has 15 residues. CDR3 sequence: CASSPFEGRPYEQYF. The DNA for the CDR3 is TGTGCCAGCAGTCCGTTCGAGGGGCGGCCCTACGAGCAGTACTTC.

This clonotype was detected ten times or more. This chain links TRBV5-5 with TRBJ1-5; the match to TRBD1 covers 9 bases. CDR1 and CDR2 from the germline V gene are SGHKS and YYEKEE (reference sequence). This CDR3 spans 16 amino acids. V dropped 1 base and J dropped 1; count of bases not matched to a gene: 3. This CDR3 reads CASSLQQGASNQPQHF. For the CDR3, the DNA is TGTGCCAGCAGCTTGCAACAGGGGGCGAGCAATCAGCCCCAGCATTTT.

Here the CDR3 reads CASRRTGLSPTEAFF. CDR3 nucleotide sequence: TGCGCCAGCCGCCGTACAGGCTTATCCCCCACTGAAGCTTTCTTT. The chain couples TRBV4-1 to TRBJ1-1; D possibly corresponds to TRBD1 (5 bases). V dropped 8 bases and J dropped 4 bases, with 20 bases sitting between them. The CDR3 totals 15 residues. The germline V gene has CDR1 MGHRA and CDR2 YSYEKL.

This clonotype was picked up a small number of times. The chain joins TRBV20-1 to TRBJ2-3, with D possibly being TRBD2 (6 bases). Germline V CDR1 and CDR2: DFQATT, SNEGSKA (reference sequence). V lost 5 bases and J lost 4, with 16 bases in between. The CDR3 has 14 amino acids. The DNA for the CDR3 is TGCAGTGCTCTCGGGACTCATCCCCCAGATACGCAGTATTTT. Encoded protein: CSALGTHPPDTQYF.

This clonotype has ten or more counts. V is TRBV10-3 and J is TRBJ2-7; 8 bases fit TRBD1. The ends lost 6 bases at V and 4 bases at J; junction bases unmatched: 5. The CDR3 consists of 13 residues. The V gene's germline CDR1 is ENHRY and CDR2 SYGVKD. The CDR3 spells CAIRETGVYEQYF. The CDR3 bases are TGTGCCATCAGAGAGACAGGGGTATACGAGCAGTACTTC.

This clonotype was found a few times. The chain recombines TRBV7-2 with TRBJ2-7; 13 nucleotides line up with TRBD2. Germline V gives CDR1 SGHTA, CDR2 FQGNSA. The CDR3 runs 18 residues. V lost 0 bases, J lost 4 bases, and 9 bases stayed unmatched. This chain's CDR3 is CASSLASWTSGSLYEQYF. The CDR3 DNA reads TGTGCCAGCAGCTTAGCGTCTTGGACTAGCGGGAGTTTGTACGAGCAGTACTTC.

This clonotype was observed a handful of times. The rearrangement uses TRBV11-2 and TRBJ2-7, with 9 bases that match TRBD1. Germline loops: CDR1 SGHAT, CDR2 FQNNGV. J lost 0 bases, V lost 4 bases, and 16 bases had no gene match. The length of the CDR3 is 19 residues. The CDR3 sequence: CASSSPRTGDFGASYEQYF. CDR3 coding DNA: TGTGCCAGCAGCTCCCCAAGGACAGGGGATTTCGGGGCCTCCTACGAGCAGTACTTC.

This clonotype turned up a few times. V gene TRBV12-3 or TRBV12-4 combines with J gene TRBJ1-2, with TRBD1 identical over 7 bases. The ends lost 2 bases at V and 3 bases at J; junction bases unmatched: 6. The CDR3 is made up of 15 amino acids. The CDR3 DNA is TGTGCCAGCAGTTTAAGGGGGCAAAGGGACTATGGCTACACCTTC. This translates into CASSLRGQRDYGYTF.

This clonotype was seen only a few times. The rearrangement joins TRBV20-1 to TRBJ2-1, with D perhaps TRBD2 (5 bases). The CDR3 is 12 amino acids. V was clipped by 4 bases and J by 8 bases, with 12 bases between them. The V gene's germline CDR1 is DFQATT and CDR2 SNEGSKA (reference sequence). For the CDR3, the DNA is TGCAGTGCTATGGAGGAAGGCGATGAGCAGTTCTTC. Translation: CSAMEEGDEQFF.

In this sample, this clonotype turned up many times. The chain has TRBV5-1 and TRBJ1-1, with D tentatively TRBD1 (5 bases). V was trimmed by 4 bases and J by 7 bases, leaving 11 bases between them. The CDR3 sequence is 12 residues long. The germline V gene encodes CDR1 SGHRS and CDR2 YFSETQ. Written as DNA, the CDR3 is TGCGCCAGCAGCCGCGCGGGGGGTGAAGCTTTCTTT. It encodes CASSRAGGEAFF.

The chain links TRBV9 to TRBJ2-3; unclear D gene. Germline V gives CDR1 SGDLS, CDR2 YYNGEE. Trimming pared 0 bases from V and 7 bases from J, leaving 9 bases between. The CDR3 totals 13 residues. The CDR3 here is CASSVDISNTQYF. In DNA, the CDR3 is TGTGCCAGCAGCGTAGACATCTCAAATACGCAGTATTTT. Full variable domain (rest looked up from reference TRBV9 and TRBJ2-3): DSGVTQTPKHLITATGQRVTLRCSPRSGDLSVYWYQQSLDQGLQFLIQYYNGEERAKGNILERFSAQQFPDLHSELNLSSLELGDSALYFCASSVDISNTQYFGPGTRLTVL.

V and J are TRBV7-9 and TRBJ2-1; tentatively, D is TRBD1 (6 bases). Trimming pared 1 base from V and 12 bases from J, leaving 13 bases between. Per the germline V gene, CDR1 is SEHNR and CDR2 is FQNEAQ (reference sequence). There are 13 residues in the CDR3. DNA for the CDR3: TGTGCCAGCAGCTTAGACTCAGGGGTAGGGCAGTTCTTC. This translates into CASSLDSGVGQFF.

This clonotype was counted between two and nine times. The J gene is TRBJ2-1, the V gene TRBV2; 12 bases align to TRBD2. Germline loops: CDR1 SNHLY, CDR2 FYNNEI. V shed 4 bases and J 8 bases; nucleotides not matched to a gene: 9. The CDR3 extends over 16 amino acids. The CDR3 DNA follows: TGTGCCAGCAGTGGGCTGACTAGCGGGAGTTTTGATGAGCAGTTCTTC. This encodes CASSGLTSGSFDEQFF. Full variable domain (remainder filled in from reference TRBV2 and TRBJ2-1): EPEVTQTPSHQVTQMGQEVILRCVPISNHLYFYWYRQILGQKVEFLVSFYNNEISEKSEIFDDQFSVERPDGSNFTLKIRSTKLEDSAMYFCASSGLTSGSFDEQFFGPGTRLTVL.

This clonotype has only a few counts. This chain uses TRBV7-8 with TRBJ2-4; D is perhaps TRBD1 or TRBD2 (5 bases each). The CDR3 loop spans 13 amino acids. The V end was cut by 5 bases, the J end by 6 bases, with 11 bases between. Germline CDR1 SGHVS, CDR2 FQNEAQ. CDR3 nucleotides: TGTGCCAGCAGCCCACGGGGCACAAACATTCAGTACTTC. It is translated as CASSPRGTNIQYF.

This clonotype was found many times. The chain uses TRBV10-3 and TRBJ1-1; D might be TRBD1 (5 bases). Germline CDR1 and CDR2: ENHRY and SYGVKD. The CDR3 has 14 residues. V lost 3 bases, J lost 1 base, and 9 bases lay in between. CDR3 sequence: CAISDLGQNTEAFF. The CDR3 nucleotides are TGTGCCATCAGTGATCTCGGACAGAACACTGAAGCTTTCTTT.

Only a few counts were recorded for this clonotype. CDR3 in amino acids: CATSDLVTTNTGELFF. CDR3 sequence (DNA): TGTGCCACCAGTGATCTTGTGACAACGAACACCGGGGAGCTGTTTTTT. This chain connects TRBV24-1 to TRBJ2-2; the D is unclear. V lost 3 bases and J lost 0, with 10 bases in between. The V gene's germline CDR1 is KGHDR and CDR2 SFDVKD. The CDR3 runs 16 residues.

This clonotype has just a few counts. The chain employs TRBV20-1 and TRBJ2-2; TRBD1 aligns across 9 bases. The V gene's germline CDR1 is DFQATT and CDR2 SNEGSKA (reference sequence). The CDR3 is 17 residues long. The V gene end was trimmed by 2 bases and the J gene end by 0 bases; junction bases not matched to a gene: 7. For the CDR3, the DNA is TGCAGTGCTAGAAGACAGGGGGTCTTTGCGAACACCGGGGAGCTGTTTTTT. Translated, it gives CSARRQGVFANTGELFF.

The chain links TRBV20-1 to TRBJ2-1, with 15 bases lining up with TRBD2. The CDR3 length is 17 residues. V lost 3 bases and J lost 6; bases outside the gene matches: 9. CDR1 is DFQATT and CDR2 is SNEGSKA in the germline V gene (reference sequence). The CDR3 bases are TGCAGTGCTAGCGGTGGACTAGCGGGAGGGCTCTCCAATGAGCAGTTCTTC. Protein: CSASGGLAGGLSNEQFF.